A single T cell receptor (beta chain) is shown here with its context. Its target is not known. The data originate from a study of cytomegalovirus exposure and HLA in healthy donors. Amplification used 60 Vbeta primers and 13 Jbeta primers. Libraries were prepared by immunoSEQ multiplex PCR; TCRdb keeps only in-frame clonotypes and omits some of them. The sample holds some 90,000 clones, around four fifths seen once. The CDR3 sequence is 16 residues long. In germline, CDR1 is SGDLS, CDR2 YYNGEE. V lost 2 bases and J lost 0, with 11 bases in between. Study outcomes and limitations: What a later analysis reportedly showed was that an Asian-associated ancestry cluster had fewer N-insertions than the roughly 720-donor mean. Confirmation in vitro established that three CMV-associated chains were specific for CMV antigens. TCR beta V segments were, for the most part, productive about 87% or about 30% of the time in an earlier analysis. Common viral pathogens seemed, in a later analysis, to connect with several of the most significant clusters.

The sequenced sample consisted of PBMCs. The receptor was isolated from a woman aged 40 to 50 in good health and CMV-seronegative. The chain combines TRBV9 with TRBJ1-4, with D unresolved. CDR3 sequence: CASSVYADATNEKLFF. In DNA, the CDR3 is TGTGCCAGCAGCGTTTACGCAGATGCAACTAATGAAAAACTGTTTTTT.